The 11 T cell receptor beta chains given below trace back to one sample, sequenced in a study of blood T cells in healthy people across ages. Sample-barcoded 5' priming and a J-beta primer mix drove a second PCR of roughly 7 to 11 cycles. TCRdb redid the calling of the 5' RACE reads with MiXCR, one entry per CDR3 protein. The data contain about 1.4 million distinct CDR3 sequences, roughly 60% of them singletons. Sequencing was carried out using blood. The receptor set was obtained from a man aged 18 to 30 in good health.

The chain recombines TRBV11-2 with TRBJ2-3, with a weak D call TRBD1 (5 bases). V was trimmed by 3 bases and J by 5 bases, leaving 15 bases between them. CDR3 size: 15 residues. Germline CDR1 and CDR2: SGHAT and FQNNGV. The DNA for the CDR3 is TGTGCCAGCAGCTTTTACCCGTCAGGGATAGATACGCAGTATTTT. It yields the protein CASSFYPSGIDTQYF.

V gene TRBV4-3 combines with J gene TRBJ2-3; D tentatively fits TRBD1 or TRBD2 (5 bases each). The CDR3 is 16 residues long. V was clipped by 0 bases and J by 1 base, with 11 bases between them. Germline CDR1 LGHNA, CDR2 YSLEER. The CDR3 DNA reads TGCGCCAGCAGCCAAGAAAGGGGACGCGGCACAGATACGCAGTATTTT. Protein: CASSQERGRGTDTQYF.

The V gene is TRBV20-1, the J gene TRBJ2-5, with a tentative D call TRBD2 (7 bases). The V end was cut by 6 bases, the J end by 5 bases, with 16 bases between. Germline V gene sequence: CDR1 DFQATT, CDR2 SNEGSKA (reference sequence). CDR3 size: 13 residues. CDR3 region: CSAGGDQWETQYF. The CDR3 region has the DNA TGCAGTGCAGGGGGGGACCAGTGGGAGACCCAGTACTTC.

J is TRBJ2-3 and V is TRBV6-5, with D tentatively TRBD2 (6 bases). This CDR3 has 15 amino acids. Deletions cut 6 bases from V and 2 bases from J, with 15 bases between. Looked up from germline, CDR1 is MNHEY and CDR2 is SVGAGI. CDR3 bases: TGTGCCAGCAGCCTGAGGACTACCCACACAGATACGCAGTATTTT. Its translation is CASSLRTTHTDTQYF.

This chain uses TRBV5-5 with TRBJ1-2, with D tentatively TRBD1 (5 bases). The germline gives CDR1 SGHKS, CDR2 YYEKEE (reference sequence). The V end was cut by 6 bases, the J end by 8 bases, with 20 bases between. The CDR3 loop spans 14 amino acids. This CDR3 is CASTDGGIASGYTF. The CDR3, as DNA: TGTGCCAGCACCGACGGGGGGATCGCTTCCGGCTACACCTTC.

There are a few counts of this clonotype. The chain is built from TRBV7-2 and TRBJ1-2, with 8 bases that match TRBD1. The CDR3 has 15 amino acids. Germline V gene data show CDR1 as SGHTA and CDR2 as FQGNSA. The J segment lost 7 bases and the V segment lost 0 bases, leaving 7 bases of the junction unmatched. The CDR3 is CASSLAPGQASGYTF. The CDR3 coding sequence is TGTGCCAGCAGCTTAGCCCCGGGACAGGCCAGTGGCTACACCTTC. Full variable domain (outside the CDR3, taken from reference TRBV7-2 and TRBJ1-2): GAGVSQSPSNKVTEKGKDVELRCDPISGHTALYWYRQSLGQGLEFLIYFQGNSAPDKSGLPSDRFSAERTGGSVSTLTIQRTQQEDSAVYLCASSLAPGQASGYTFGSGTRLTVV.

This clonotype was seen a few times. V gene TRBV7-9 combines with J gene TRBJ1-2; TRBD1 matches 7 bases. The V and J ends lost 4 bases and 1 base, in that order; junction bases with no gene match: 9. This CDR3 has 16 amino acids. CDR1 and CDR2 from the germline V gene are SEHNR and FQNEAQ (reference sequence). The CDR3 DNA reads as TGTGCCAGCAGCTCCCCCGGGACAGAACTTAACTATGGCTACACCTTC. This codes for CASSSPGTELNYGYTF.

This clonotype appeared a single time. The chain uses TRBV5-1 and TRBJ2-1, with D uncertain. The germline V gene has CDR1 SGHRS and CDR2 YFSETQ. CDR3 length: 15 amino acids. With 0 bases removed from V and 3 bases from J, the gap between germline ends came to 10 bases. Here the CDR3 DNA reads TGCGCCAGCAGCTTGGACAGTCTAAACTACAATGAGCAGTTCTTC. It encodes CASSLDSLNYNEQFF.

The rearrangement joins TRBV7-9 to TRBJ2-1; D uncertain. CDR3 length equals 15 residues. The V and J ends lost 5 bases and 0 bases respectively, with 11 bases between them. CDR1 is SEHNR, CDR2 FQNEAQ, per germline (reference sequence). The CDR3 region is CASSPTRLSYNEQFF. CDR3 nucleotide sequence: TGTGCCAGCAGCCCTACCCGTCTCTCCTACAATGAGCAGTTCTTC.

This clonotype occurred a few times. Written as DNA, the CDR3 is TGTGCCAGCAGCCGGGGGAGGGGGGTGGGCCAAGAGACCCAGTACTTC. Residues: CASSRGRGVGQETQYF. This rearrangement joins TRBV6-6 to TRBJ2-5; a possible D gene is TRBD2 (7 bases). The V end lost 6 bases, the J end lost 1 base, and 18 bases lay between the germline ends. Germline-derived CDR1 and CDR2 are MNHNY and SVGAGI (reference sequence). There are 16 residues in the CDR3.

The chain combines TRBV20-1 with TRBJ1-2; 9 bases agree with TRBD1. This CDR3 spans 14 amino acids. Germline CDR1 and CDR2: DFQATT and SNEGSKA (reference sequence). The CDR3 DNA reads as TGCAGCCCAGGACAGGGGTCTCCTAACTATGGCTACACCTTC. Translating gives CSPGQGSPNYGYTF.